This passage covers 15 T cell receptor beta chains from one sample sequenced in a study of blood T cell repertoires in COVID-19. Measured with immunoSEQ multiplex PCR; TCRdb has only the in-frame clones, and not every one. The sample carries 250,000 to 300,000 clones, about nine tenths recorded once. Sequencing was performed on peripheral blood. The receptors shown here come from a woman between 50 and 59 years old who had recovered from COVID-19.

This chain connects TRBV5-1 to TRBJ2-2; D perhaps matches TRBD2 (5 bases). Germline V CDR1 and CDR2: SGHRS, YFSETQ. V lost 2 bases and J 6 bases, leaving 8 bases between the germline ends. CDR3 size: 13 residues. CDR3: CASSLLGSGELFF. CDR3 nucleotides: TGCGCCAGCAGCTTACTAGGTTCCGGGGAGCTGTTTTTT.

This rearrangement joins TRBV7-2 to TRBJ1-3; D is uncertain. V lost 1 base to trimming and J lost 0 bases, with 10 bases between them. CDR3 length equals 16 residues. Germline V CDR1 and CDR2: SGHTA, FQGNSA. CDR3 loop: CASSLVEVISGNTIYF. The CDR3 bases are TGTGCCAGCAGCTTAGTTGAGGTGATCTCTGGAAACACCATATATTTT.

The genes are TRBV25-1 and TRBJ2-3, with a possible D match to TRBD1 (5 bases). The V gene's germline CDR1 is MGHDK and CDR2 SYGVNS. V lost 1 base and J 5 bases, leaving 10 bases between the germline ends. This CDR3 is built from 14 residues. The CDR3 DNA is TGTGCCAGCAGTGAATCAGGGTTGCAAGATACGCAGTATTTT. Translated: CASSESGLQDTQYF.

CDR3 nucleotide sequence: TGTGCCACCAGTGACAACAACAATGAGCAGTTCTTC. This encodes CATSDNNNEQFF. This chain links TRBV24-1 with TRBJ2-1; D is uncertain. V was shortened by 4 bases and J by 5 bases, with 5 bases between the two germline ends. Per germline, CDR1 KGHDR and CDR2 SFDVKD. CDR3 length equals 12 residues.

V is TRBV25-1 and J is TRBJ2-3, with D possibly matching TRBD2 (6 bases). V dropped 5 bases and J dropped 6 bases, with 15 bases sitting between them. Germline loops: CDR1 MGHDK, CDR2 SYGVNS. The CDR3 totals 14 residues. Here the CDR3 reads CASSPPGVVDTQYF. CDR3 DNA: TGTGCCAGCAGTCCTCCGGGAGTTGTCGATACGCAGTATTTT.

The chain recombines TRBV4-2 with TRBJ1-4, with 9 bases matching TRBD1. CDR1 LGHNA and CDR2 YNFKEQ come from the germline V gene. The V segment lost 0 bases and the J segment 5 bases; nucleotides outside the gene matches: 7. The length of the CDR3 is 17 residues. The chain's CDR3 is CASSQEGSGTGNEKLFF. DNA for the CDR3: TGTGCCAGCAGCCAAGAAGGGTCCGGGACAGGGAATGAAAAACTGTTTTTT.

This clone showed up just once. Here the CDR3 DNA reads TGTGCCAGCAGCATACAGGGGGCGGACACTGAAGCTTTCTTT. Translation gives CASSIQGADTEAFF. The rearrangement uses TRBV21-1 and TRBJ1-1; the table gives TRBD1 as D, unverified against the DNA. TRBV21-1 is a documented pseudogene. The CDR3 runs 14 residues.

The V gene is TRBV7-3, the J gene TRBJ1-1; D is possibly TRBD1 (5 bases). The CDR3 has 16 amino acids. V lost 1 base and J lost 1, with 13 bases in between. CDR1 and CDR2 from the germline V gene are SGHTA and FQGTGA. The CDR3 spells CASSLMGRRPNTEAFF. DNA of the CDR3: TGTGCCAGCAGCTTAATGGGGCGACGGCCGAACACTGAAGCTTTCTTT.

This clone was found a few times. The chain carries TRBV6-5 and TRBJ1-6; D is ambiguous. CDR3 size: 14 residues. The V and J ends lost 6 bases and 10 bases respectively, with 16 bases between them. Germline CDR1 is MNHEY and CDR2 is SVGAGI. CDR3 bases: TGTGCCAGCAGCCTTCACGGAGGCGAATCACCCCTCCACTTT. This encodes CASSLHGGESPLHF.

The chain uses TRBV7-2 and TRBJ1-5; D uncertain. This CDR3 region has 15 residues. Germline loops: CDR1 SGHTA, CDR2 FQGNSA. V shed 5 bases and J shed 2 bases, with 13 bases lying between them. The CDR3 DNA sequence: TGTGCCAGCAGCACGACCCGGGAGGGCAATCAGCCCCAGCATTTT. It codes for CASSTTREGNQPQHF.

The J gene is TRBJ2-3, the V gene TRBV4-3, with 9 bases aligning to TRBD2. Trimming cost V 1 base and J 3 bases; bases outside gene matches: 5. The germline V gene encodes CDR1 LGHNA and CDR2 YSLEER. CDR3 size: 16 residues. The CDR3 is CASSQGVSGGTDTQYF. CDR3 in DNA: TGCGCCAGCAGCCAAGGGGTTAGCGGGGGAACAGATACGCAGTATTTT.

The chain joins TRBV5-1 to TRBJ2-1, with D uncertain. Germline V gene lookup returns CDR1 SGHRS and CDR2 YFSETQ. The CDR3 totals 14 residues. The V end lost 4 bases, the J end lost 0 bases, and 8 bases lay between the germline ends. CDR3 bases: TGCGCCAGCAGCCTAGATGGCTCCTACAATGAGCAGTTCTTC. It translates to CASSLDGSYNEQFF.

The rearrangement links TRBV7-9 to TRBJ2-5; TRBD2 might be the D (7 bases). Trimming stripped 2 bases from V and 2 bases from J, with 12 bases between. CDR3 length equals 15 residues. From germline, CDR1 is SEHNR and CDR2 FQNEAQ (reference sequence). As DNA, the CDR3 is TGTGCCAGCAGCTTATCCGGGGGGCGGCAAGAGACCCAGTACTTC. Translated, it gives CASSLSGGRQETQYF.

The rearrangement uses TRBV7-9 and TRBJ2-7; perhaps TRBD1 as D (6 bases). Germline V gene lookup returns CDR1 SEHNR and CDR2 FQNEAQ (reference sequence). V gave up 5 bases and J gave up 3 bases, with 14 bases separating them. CDR3 length: 14 residues. The CDR3 protein is CASSPPQGYYEQYF. The CDR3 region has the DNA TGTGCCAGCAGCCCTCCACAGGGATACTACGAGCAGTACTTC.

J is TRBJ1-2 and V is TRBV30, with D unresolved. CDR1 is GTSNPN, CDR2 SVGIG, per germline (reference sequence). CDR3 length: 13 amino acids. Trimming left V 3 bases short and J 5 bases short, with 13 bases between. The CDR3 loop reads CAWRGDLGYGYTF. The CDR3, as DNA: TGTGCCTGGAGGGGAGACCTGGGGTATGGCTACACCTTC.